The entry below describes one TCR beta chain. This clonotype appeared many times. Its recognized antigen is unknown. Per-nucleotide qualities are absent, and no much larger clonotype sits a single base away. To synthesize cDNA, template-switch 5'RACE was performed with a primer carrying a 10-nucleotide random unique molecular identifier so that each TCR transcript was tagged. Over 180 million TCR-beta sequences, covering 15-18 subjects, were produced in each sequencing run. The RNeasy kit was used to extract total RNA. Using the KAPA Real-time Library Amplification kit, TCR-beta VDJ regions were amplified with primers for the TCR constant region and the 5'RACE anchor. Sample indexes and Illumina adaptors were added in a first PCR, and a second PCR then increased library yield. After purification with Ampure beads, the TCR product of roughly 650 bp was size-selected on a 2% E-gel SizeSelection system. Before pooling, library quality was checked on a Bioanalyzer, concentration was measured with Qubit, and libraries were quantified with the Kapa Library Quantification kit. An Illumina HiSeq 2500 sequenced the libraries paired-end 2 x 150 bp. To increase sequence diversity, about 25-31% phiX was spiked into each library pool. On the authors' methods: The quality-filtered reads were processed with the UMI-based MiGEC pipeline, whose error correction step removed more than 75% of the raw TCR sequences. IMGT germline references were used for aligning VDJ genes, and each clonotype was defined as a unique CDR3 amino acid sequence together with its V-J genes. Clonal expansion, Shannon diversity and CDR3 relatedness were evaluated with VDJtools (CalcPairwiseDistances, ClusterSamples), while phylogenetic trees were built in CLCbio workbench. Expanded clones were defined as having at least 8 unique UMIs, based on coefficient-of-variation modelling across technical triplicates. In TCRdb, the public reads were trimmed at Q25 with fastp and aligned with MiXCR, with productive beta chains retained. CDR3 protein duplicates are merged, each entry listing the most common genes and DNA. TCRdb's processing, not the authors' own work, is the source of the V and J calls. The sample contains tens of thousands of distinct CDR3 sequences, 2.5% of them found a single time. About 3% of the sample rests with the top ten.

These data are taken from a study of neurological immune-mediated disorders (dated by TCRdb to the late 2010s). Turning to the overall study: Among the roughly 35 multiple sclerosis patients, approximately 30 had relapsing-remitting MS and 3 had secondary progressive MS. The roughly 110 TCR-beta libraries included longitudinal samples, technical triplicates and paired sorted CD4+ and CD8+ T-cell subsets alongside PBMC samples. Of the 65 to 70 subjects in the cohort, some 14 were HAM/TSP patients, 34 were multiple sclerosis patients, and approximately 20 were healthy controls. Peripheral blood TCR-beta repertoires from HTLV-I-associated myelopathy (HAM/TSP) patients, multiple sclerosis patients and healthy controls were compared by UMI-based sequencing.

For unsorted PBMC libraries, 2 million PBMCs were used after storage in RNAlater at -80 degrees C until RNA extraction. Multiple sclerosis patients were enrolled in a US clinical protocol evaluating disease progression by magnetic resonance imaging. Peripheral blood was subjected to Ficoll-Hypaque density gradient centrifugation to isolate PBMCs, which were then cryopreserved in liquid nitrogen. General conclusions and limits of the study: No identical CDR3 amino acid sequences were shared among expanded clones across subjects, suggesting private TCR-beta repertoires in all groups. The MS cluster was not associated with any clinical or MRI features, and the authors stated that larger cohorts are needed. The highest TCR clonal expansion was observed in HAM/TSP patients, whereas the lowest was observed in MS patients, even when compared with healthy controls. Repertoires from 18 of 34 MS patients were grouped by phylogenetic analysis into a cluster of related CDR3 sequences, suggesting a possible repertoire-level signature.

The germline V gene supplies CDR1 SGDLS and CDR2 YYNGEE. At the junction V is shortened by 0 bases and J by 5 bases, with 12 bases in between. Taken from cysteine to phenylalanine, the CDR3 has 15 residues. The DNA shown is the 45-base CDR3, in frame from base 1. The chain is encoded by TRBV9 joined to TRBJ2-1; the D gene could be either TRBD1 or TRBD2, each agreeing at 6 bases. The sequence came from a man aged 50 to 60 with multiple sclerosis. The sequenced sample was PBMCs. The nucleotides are TGTGCCAGCAGCGTAGGAGGGGGGACCAACAATGAGCAGTTCTTC. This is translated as CASSVGGGTNNEQFF.